This TCR beta chain is from a study of cytomegalovirus exposure and HLA in healthy donors. Of note for this clone: Its antigen is not identified.

CDR3 length: 14 amino acids. V was pared by 5 bases and J by 5 bases, with 13 bases between. Germline lookup yields CDR1 SEHNR and CDR2 FQNEAQ (reference sequence). Amplification used 60 Vbeta primers and 13 Jbeta primers. Clones were sequenced by immunoSEQ multiplex PCR, and TCRdb holds only the in-frame ones, with some missing. The profile shows over 150,000 clones, roughly 85% of them singletons. Whole-study results and caveats: The study put about 180 TCR beta chains on its list as cytomegalovirus-associated.

The genes are TRBV7-9 and TRBJ1-5; maybe TRBD1 (6 bases). Input material: PBMCs. This receptor was identified in a man aged 35-49 years in good health and CMV-seronegative. The CDR3 is CASSLDRTDQPQHF. For the CDR3, the DNA is TGTGCCAGCAGCCTCGACAGGACTGATCAGCCCCAGCATTTT.